Shown below are 21 T cell receptor beta chains from a single sample sequenced in a study of PD-1 blockade in classical Hodgkin lymphoma. Using immunoSEQ multiplex PCR, the repertoire was profiled, and TCRdb retains in-frame clones only, with some absent. This table holds 46,000 or so clones, around three quarters found once. Every single patient, without exception, relapsed after autologous stem cell transplantation, and brentuximab vedotin exposure varied. Here the sequenced sample was peripheral blood mononuclear cells (PBMCs), taken before the second cycle of nivolumab. The receptors stem from a human donor with classical Hodgkin lymphoma.

This clone was observed a single time. The CDR3 loop reads CASSLVDDRETQYF. The CDR3 DNA sequence: TGCGCCAGCAGCTTGGTAGATGACCGAGAGACCCAGTACTTC. J is TRBJ2-5 and V is TRBV5-1; D gene unclear. V lost 0 bases, J lost 4 bases, and 10 bases lay in between. CDR1 SGHRS and CDR2 YFSETQ come from the germline V gene. CDR3 size: 14 residues.

CDR3 nucleotides: TGTGCCAGCAGCGCCCAGAGTTGGAGAAGGGCCACTGAAGCTTTCTTT. Translation: CASSAQSWRRATEAFF. V is TRBV11-2 and J is TRBJ1-1; unclear D gene. Germline V gene sequence: CDR1 SGHAT, CDR2 FQNNGV. This CDR3 contains 16 residues. The V end was cut by 5 bases, the J end by 4 bases, with 20 bases between.

This clone was seen a handful of times. The chain couples TRBV19 to TRBJ2-1; 7 positions agree with TRBD1. Looked up from germline, CDR1 is LNHDA and CDR2 is SQIVND (reference sequence). V lost 1 base and J lost 7; bases outside the gene matches: 7. The CDR3 runs to 15 residues. The DNA of the CDR3 is TGTGCCAGTAGTATAGTCTGGACAGGCCTGAATGAGCAGTTCTTC. This sequence encodes CASSIVWTGLNEQFF.

The chain employs TRBV30 and TRBJ1-6, with TRBD1 identical over 8 bases. The CDR3 spans 14 residues. V gave up 0 bases and J gave up 6 bases; unmatched junction bases: 1. Germline V gene sequence: CDR1 GTSNPN, CDR2 SVGIG (reference sequence). The CDR3 DNA sequence: TGTGCCTGGAGTGTAGGACAGGGTAATTCACCCCTCCACTTT. The encoded protein is CAWSVGQGNSPLHF.

This clone turned up a few times. J is TRBJ2-3 and V is TRBV9; TRBD2 matches at 11 bases. Germline loops: CDR1 SGDLS, CDR2 YYNGEE. Trimming removed 1 base from V and 2 bases from J; junction bases left unmatched: 3. There are 16 residues in the CDR3. The CDR3 protein is CASSVSSGRNTDTQYF. The CDR3 nucleotides are TGTGCCAGCAGCGTATCTAGCGGGAGGAACACAGATACGCAGTATTTT.

The V call is TRBV21-1, the J call TRBJ1-2. TRBV21-1 is described as a pseudogene. The CDR3 runs to 12 residues. CDR3 region: CASSKGVYGYTF. The CDR3, as DNA: TGTGCCAGCAGCAAAGGAGTCTATGGCTACACCTTC.

The chain links TRBV20-1 to TRBJ1-1; D is unclear. The V end lost 7 bases, the J end lost 4 bases, and 10 bases lay between the germline ends. From germline, CDR1 is DFQATT and CDR2 SNEGSKA (reference sequence). The CDR3 length is 11 residues. Here the CDR3 reads CSGTVGTEAFF. As DNA, the CDR3 is TGCAGTGGCACGGTCGGCACTGAAGCTTTCTTT.

This clone has a handful of counts. V is TRBV4-2 and J is TRBJ2-5; 12 nucleotides align to TRBD2. The CDR3 spans 17 residues. Germline assignment: CDR1 LGHNA and CDR2 YNFKEQ. Trimming removed 1 base from V and 4 bases from J; junction bases left unmatched: 7. Here the CDR3 DNA reads TGTGCCAGCAGCCAAGGGGGGCGACTAGCGGGAGTAGAGACCCAGTACTTC. Its translation is CASSQGGRLAGVETQYF.

CDR3 amino acids: CASSLSRGADSPLHF. The CDR3 nucleotides are TGTGCCAGCAGTTTATCAAGGGGCGCGGATTCACCCCTCCACTTT. The V gene is TRBV27, the J gene TRBJ1-6; the D gene is possibly TRBD1 (5 bases). Trimming stripped 0 bases from V and 8 bases from J, with 11 bases between. The CDR3 covers 15 residues. The germline V gene has CDR1 MNHEY and CDR2 SMNVEV (reference sequence).

CDR3 bases: TGCAGCGCCAACCGGGACAGAAACTATGGCTACACCTTC. Encoded protein: CSANRDRNYGYTF. The V call is TRBV29-1, the J call TRBJ1-2; 7 bases are shared with TRBD1. V trimming: 7 bases; J trimming: 2 bases; junction bases outside the gene matches: 7. Germline V gene sequence: CDR1 SQVTM, CDR2 ANQGSEA. The CDR3 is made up of 13 amino acids.

This clone appeared a few times. The chain carries TRBV5-8 and TRBJ2-1; 11 bases are shared with TRBD2. The germline V gene encodes CDR1 SGHTS and CDR2 YDEGEE. Trimming took 3 bases from V and 8 from J; bases not matched to a gene: 13. There are 17 residues in the CDR3. CDR3 sequence: CASSSDSGTSGSDEQFF. The CDR3 nucleotides read TGTGCCAGCAGCTCTGACTCCGGGACTAGCGGATCAGATGAGCAGTTCTTC. Complete variable domain (other parts from reference TRBV5-8 and TRBJ2-1): EAGVTQSPTHLIKTRGQQATLRCSPISGHTSVYWYQQALGLGLQFLLWYDEGEERNRGNFPPRFSGRQFPNYSSELNVNALELEDSALYLCASSSDSGTSGSDEQFFGPGTRLTVL.

The rearrangement uses TRBV5-4 and TRBJ1-2, with 8 nucleotides matching TRBD1. After removal of 0 bases from V and 8 bases from J, the junction contained 9 bases not matched to a gene. The CDR3 loop spans 15 amino acids. Germline V gives CDR1 SGHNT, CDR2 YYREEE (reference sequence). The CDR3: CASSLGGQVLEGYTF. The CDR3 DNA reads as TGTGCCAGCAGCTTGGGGGGACAGGTACTAGAAGGCTACACCTTC.

The chain combines TRBV7-2 with TRBJ2-1; a weak D match, TRBD1 (5 bases). Germline CDR1 and CDR2: SGHTA and FQGNSA. V lost 0 bases and J lost 7, with 7 bases in between. The CDR3 extends over 13 amino acids. CDR3 sequence: CASSLARDNEQFF. The DNA for the CDR3 is TGTGCCAGCAGCTTAGCCAGGGATAATGAGCAGTTCTTC.

The chain employs TRBV5-4 and TRBJ1-2, with no clear D. V gave up 3 bases and J gave up 4 bases, with 13 bases separating them. CDR1 is SGHNT and CDR2 is YYREEE in the germline V gene (reference sequence). This CDR3 is 14 amino acids long. CDR3 sequence reads: CASSYDGVAYGYTF. The CDR3, as DNA: TGTGCCAGCAGCTACGACGGCGTCGCCTATGGCTACACCTTC.

The chain employs TRBV9 and TRBJ1-2, with D tentatively TRBD1 (5 bases). CDR1 and CDR2 (germline): SGDLS, YYNGEE. The CDR3 consists of 15 residues. V shed 3 bases and J shed 8 bases, with 20 bases lying between them. CDR3 sequence reads: CASSESGQMREGYTF. Here the CDR3 DNA reads TGTGCCAGCAGCGAGTCGGGGCAGATGAGGGAAGGCTACACCTTC.

The chain couples TRBV7-9 to TRBJ1-2; D call uncertain. Germline V lookup: CDR1 SEHNR, CDR2 FQNEAQ (reference sequence). With 3 bases removed from V and 5 bases from J, the gap between germline ends came to 13 bases. This CDR3 spans 14 amino acids. The CDR3: CASSLGETLYGYTF. In nucleotides, the CDR3 is TGTGCCAGCAGCTTGGGTGAGACTCTGTATGGCTACACCTTC.

The chain recombines TRBV19 with TRBJ1-1, with 10 bases fitting TRBD1. The germline V gene has CDR1 LNHDA and CDR2 SQIVND (reference sequence). J gave up 4 bases and V 8 bases, and 7 bases lay outside the gene matches. The CDR3 sequence is 14 residues long. CDR3 protein: CASGRDRGITEAFF. The CDR3 region has the DNA TGTGCCAGTGGCAGGGACAGGGGTATCACTGAAGCTTTCTTT.

This chain links TRBV28 with TRBJ1-1, with D maybe TRBD1 (5 bases). V gave up 5 bases and J gave up 4 bases, with 20 bases separating them. Germline CDR1 MDHEN, CDR2 SYDVKM. This CDR3 is built from 16 residues. The CDR3 nucleotides are TGTGCCAGCAGTCCCTGGGGCTTCAGGGTTGGCACTGAAGCTTTCTTT. It yields the protein CASSPWGFRVGTEAFF.

The rearrangement joins TRBV5-8 to TRBJ2-7; TRBD2 aligns across 10 bases. Trimming removed 4 bases from V and 5 bases from J; junction bases left unmatched: 15. CDR3 length equals 17 residues. CDR1 is SGHTS and CDR2 is YDEGEE in the germline V gene. CDR3 DNA sequence: TGTGCCAGCAGCCGGCAGGGTGGGCTAGCGGGAGCAGACGAGCAGTACTTC. Translated, it gives CASSRQGGLAGADEQYF.

The chain uses TRBV7-2 and TRBJ2-7; D not resolved. The CDR3 extends over 11 amino acids. CDR1 SGHTA and CDR2 FQGNSA come from the germline V gene. Trimming took off 5 bases at V and 3 bases at J, with 5 bases between the two ends. The CDR3 nucleotides read TGTGCCAGCAGCCTCTACTACGAGCAGTACTTC. Protein product: CASSLYYEQYF.

The J gene is TRBJ1-1, the V gene TRBV5-1, with TRBD1 as a possible D gene (5 bases). V gave up 2 bases and J gave up 7 bases, with 15 bases separating them. The germline gives CDR1 SGHRS, CDR2 YFSETQ. The CDR3 has 14 amino acids. The CDR3 nucleotides read TGCGCCAGCAGCTTTGGGGGGAGGAACGGTGAAGCTTTCTTT. Translated: CASSFGGRNGEAFF. Combining the CDR3 with reference TRBV5-1 and TRBJ1-1 gives the whole variable domain KAGVTQTPRYLIKTRGQQVTLSCSPISGHRSVSWYQQTPGQGLQFLFEYFSETQRNKGNFPGRFSGRQFSNSRSEMNVSTLELGDSALYLCASSFGGRNGEAFFGQGTRLTVV.